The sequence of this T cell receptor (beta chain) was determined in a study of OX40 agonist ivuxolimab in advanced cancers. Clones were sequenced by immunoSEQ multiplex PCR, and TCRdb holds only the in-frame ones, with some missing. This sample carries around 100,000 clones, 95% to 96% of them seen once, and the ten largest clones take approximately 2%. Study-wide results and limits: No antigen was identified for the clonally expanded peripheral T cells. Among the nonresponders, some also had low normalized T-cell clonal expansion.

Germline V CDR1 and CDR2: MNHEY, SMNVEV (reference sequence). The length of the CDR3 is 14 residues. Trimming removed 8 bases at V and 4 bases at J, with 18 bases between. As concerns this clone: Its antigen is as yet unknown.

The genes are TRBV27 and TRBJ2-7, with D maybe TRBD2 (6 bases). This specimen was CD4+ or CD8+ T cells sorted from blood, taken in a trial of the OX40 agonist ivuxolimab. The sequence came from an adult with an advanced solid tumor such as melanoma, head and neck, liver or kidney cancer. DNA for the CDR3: TGTGCCAGCGGAGTGCGGGGACCCCTGTACGAGCAGTACTTC. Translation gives CASGVRGPLYEQYF.